This T cell receptor beta chain was obtained from a study of tumor and adjacent non-tumor tissue in lung cancer. Study-level background: Patients comprised 12 adenocarcinoma, a couple of squamous cell carcinoma and 1 small cell lung cancer. On average, productive TCRbeta reads reached about 4 million per sample. Study-level results: Top 100 clones took a larger repertoire share in normal lung. TCR diversity was significantly greater in tumor than normal lung tissue.

The CDR3 extends over 13 amino acids. Looked up from germline, CDR1 is SGHNT and CDR2 is YYREEE (reference sequence). This clonotype was observed once. Its antigen is undetermined. This sample's RNA came from whole unsorted tissue. The normal lung tissue was taken more than 3 cm from the tumor edge. Three rounds of nested PCR, following a modified ARM-PCR protocol, produced the TCRbeta library. Each CDR3 protein gets one entry after TCRdb re-called the multiplex PCR reads with MiXCR. The table records about 67,000 distinct CDR3 sequences, 75% to 85% of them present only once. This sequence joins TRBV5-4 and TRBJ1-1; D is uncertain. The sequence was collected from a man aged 60 to 75 with non-small cell lung cancer. Sequencing was done on a sample of distant non-tumor lung tissue. In DNA form, the CDR3 reads TGTGCTATCAGCTTGGATGCGGACCAGAAAGCTTTCTTT. This codes for CAISLDADQKAFF.